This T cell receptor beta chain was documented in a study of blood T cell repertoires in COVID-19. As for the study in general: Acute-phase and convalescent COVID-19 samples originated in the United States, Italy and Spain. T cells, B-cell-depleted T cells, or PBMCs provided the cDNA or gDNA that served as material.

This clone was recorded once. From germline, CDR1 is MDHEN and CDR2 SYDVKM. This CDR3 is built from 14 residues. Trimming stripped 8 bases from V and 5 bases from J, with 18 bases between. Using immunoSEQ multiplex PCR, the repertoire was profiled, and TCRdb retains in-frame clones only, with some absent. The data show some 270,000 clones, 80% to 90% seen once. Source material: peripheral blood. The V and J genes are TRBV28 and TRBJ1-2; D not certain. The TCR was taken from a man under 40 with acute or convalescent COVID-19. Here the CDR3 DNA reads TGTGCCAGCGGAATACACTCGGGAGATTATGGCTACACCTTC. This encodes CASGIHSGDYGYTF.